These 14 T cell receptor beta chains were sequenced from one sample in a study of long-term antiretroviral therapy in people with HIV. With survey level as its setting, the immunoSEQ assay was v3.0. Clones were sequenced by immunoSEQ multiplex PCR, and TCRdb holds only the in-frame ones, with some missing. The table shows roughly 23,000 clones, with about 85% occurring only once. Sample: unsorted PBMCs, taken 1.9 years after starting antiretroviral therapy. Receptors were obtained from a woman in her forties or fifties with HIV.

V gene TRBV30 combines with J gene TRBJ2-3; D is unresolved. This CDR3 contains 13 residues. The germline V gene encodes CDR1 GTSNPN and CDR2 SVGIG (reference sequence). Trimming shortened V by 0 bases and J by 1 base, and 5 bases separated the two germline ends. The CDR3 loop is CAWSVERTDTQYF. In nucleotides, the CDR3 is TGTGCCTGGAGTGTCGAGCGCACAGATACGCAGTATTTT.

The CDR3 loop reads CASSLVVAALQETQYF. CDR3 DNA sequence: TGTGCCAGCAGCTTGGTGGTAGCGGCCCTCCAAGAGACCCAGTACTTC. The V and J genes are TRBV5-6 and TRBJ2-5, with D maybe TRBD2 (6 bases). From germline, CDR1 is SGHDT and CDR2 YYEEEE. The CDR3 loop spans 16 amino acids. The V end was cut by 0 bases, the J end by 1 base, with 13 bases between. Looking up the rest from reference TRBV5-6 and TRBJ2-5 gives the full variable domain: DAGVTQSPTHLIKTRGQQVTLRCSPKSGHDTVSWYQQALGQGPQFIFQYYEEEERQRGNFPDRFSGHQFPNYSSELNVNALLLGDSALYLCASSLVVAALQETQYFGPGTRLLVL.

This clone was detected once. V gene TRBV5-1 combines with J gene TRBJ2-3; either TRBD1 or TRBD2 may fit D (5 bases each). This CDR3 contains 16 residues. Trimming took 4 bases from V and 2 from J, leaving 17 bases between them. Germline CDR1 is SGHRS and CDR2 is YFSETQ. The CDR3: CASSPSRDRYTDTQYF. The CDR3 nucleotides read TGCGCCAGCAGCCCCTCCCGGGACCGCTACACAGATACGCAGTATTTT.

CDR3 coding DNA: TGTGCCAGCAGCCAGGGGGGGGACAGCACAGGGCGGCCCCAGCATTTT. It codes for CASSQGGDSTGRPQHF. The rearrangement joins TRBV4-2 to TRBJ1-5, with 7 bases fitting TRBD1. The V segment lost 3 bases and the J segment 9 bases; nucleotides outside the gene matches: 14. The germline CDR1 and CDR2 sequences are LGHNA and YNFKEQ. This CDR3 contains 16 residues.

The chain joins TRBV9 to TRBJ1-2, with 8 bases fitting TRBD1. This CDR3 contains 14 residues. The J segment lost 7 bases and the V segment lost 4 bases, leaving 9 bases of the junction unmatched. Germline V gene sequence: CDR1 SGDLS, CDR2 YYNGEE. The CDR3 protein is CASSPMAGGAGYTF. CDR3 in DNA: TGTGCCAGCAGCCCAATGGCAGGGGGCGCTGGCTACACCTTC.

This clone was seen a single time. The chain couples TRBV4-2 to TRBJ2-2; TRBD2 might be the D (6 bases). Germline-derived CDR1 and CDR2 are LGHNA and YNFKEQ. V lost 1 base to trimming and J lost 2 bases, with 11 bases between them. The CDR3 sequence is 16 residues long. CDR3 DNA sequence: TGTGCCAGCAGCCAAGCGGGGACTGGAAACACCGGGGAGCTGTTTTTT. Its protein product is CASSQAGTGNTGELFF.

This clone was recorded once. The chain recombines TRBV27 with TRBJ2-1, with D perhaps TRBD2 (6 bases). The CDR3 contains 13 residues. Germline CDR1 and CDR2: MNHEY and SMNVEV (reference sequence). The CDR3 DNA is TGTGTTGCGGGGATTAGCTCCTACAATGAGCAGTTCTTC. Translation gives CVAGISSYNEQFF.

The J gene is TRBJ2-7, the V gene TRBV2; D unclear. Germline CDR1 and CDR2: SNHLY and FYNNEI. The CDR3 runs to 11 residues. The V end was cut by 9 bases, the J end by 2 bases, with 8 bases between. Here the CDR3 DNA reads TGTGCCAGTGAGCCTCCCTACGAGCAGTACTTC. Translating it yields CASEPPYEQYF.

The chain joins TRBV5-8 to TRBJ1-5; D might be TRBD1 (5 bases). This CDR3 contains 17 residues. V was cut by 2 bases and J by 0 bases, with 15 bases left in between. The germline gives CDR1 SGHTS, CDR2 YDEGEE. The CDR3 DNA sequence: TGTGCCAGCAGCTTCCGGGGTTGGGGGTCTAGCAATCAGCCCCAGCATTTT. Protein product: CASSFRGWGSSNQPQHF.

The CDR3 DNA is TGCGCCAGCAGCCCCCTGGGGCCCTACTCCTACAATGAGCAGTTCTTC. Its translation is CASSPLGPYSYNEQFF. The genes are TRBV5-1 and TRBJ2-1; D perhaps matches TRBD1 (5 bases). Germline CDR1 reads SGHRS; CDR2 reads YFSETQ. The CDR3 loop spans 16 amino acids. Between the trimmed V and J ends, which lost 4 bases and 0 bases, there was a span of 14 bases.

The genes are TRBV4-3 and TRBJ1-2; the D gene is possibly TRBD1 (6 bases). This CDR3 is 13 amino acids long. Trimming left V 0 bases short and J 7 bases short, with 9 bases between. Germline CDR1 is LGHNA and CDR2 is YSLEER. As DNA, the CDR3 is TGCGCCAGCAGCCAAGATCGGACAGCTGGCTACACCTTC. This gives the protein CASSQDRTAGYTF.

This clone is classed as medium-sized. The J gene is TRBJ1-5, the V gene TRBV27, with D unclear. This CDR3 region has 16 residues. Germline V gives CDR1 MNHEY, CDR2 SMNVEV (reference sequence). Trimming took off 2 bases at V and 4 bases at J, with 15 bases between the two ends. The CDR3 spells CASSLTGSWGNQPQHF. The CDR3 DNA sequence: TGTGCCAGCAGTTTAACGGGGTCTTGGGGTAATCAGCCCCAGCATTTT.

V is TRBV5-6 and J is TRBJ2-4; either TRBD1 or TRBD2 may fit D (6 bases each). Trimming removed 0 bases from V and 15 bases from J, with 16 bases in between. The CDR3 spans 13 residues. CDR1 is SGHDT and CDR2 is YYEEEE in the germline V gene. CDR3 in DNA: TGTGCCAGCAGCTTGGATGGGGGGCGCGTCTGGTACTTC. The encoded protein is CASSLDGGRVWYF.

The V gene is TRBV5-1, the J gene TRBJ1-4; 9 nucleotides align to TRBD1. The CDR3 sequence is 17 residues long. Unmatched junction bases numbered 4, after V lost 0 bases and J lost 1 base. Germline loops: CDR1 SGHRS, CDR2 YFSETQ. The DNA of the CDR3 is TGCGCCAGCAGCTTGGCGACAGGGGGTGAAACTAATGAAAAACTGTTTTTT. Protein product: CASSLATGGETNEKLFF.